This passage covers 8 T cell receptor beta chains from one sample sequenced in a study of shared clonotypes between healthy human individuals. Clones were read by immunoSEQ multiplex PCR, and TCRdb kept only the in-frame ones, dropping some. The repertoire has 2 million or so clones, 85% to 95% of them found once; the top ten carry about 0.13%. The material sequenced was naive CD4+ T cells sorted from blood. Subset meaning: CD45RA+ positively selected. Receptor source: a man aged 18 to 29 in good health.

The chain employs TRBV4-3 and TRBJ2-3, with TRBD2 identical over 9 bases. CDR1 and CDR2 (germline): LGHNA, YSLEER. The CDR3 loop spans 18 amino acids. Losses at the gene ends were 1 base for V and 4 bases for J; bases not matched to a gene: 12. CDR3 coding DNA: TGCGCCAGCAGCCAAGTGGGCGGGAGGGCCAATATGGCAGATACGCAGTATTTT. Amino acid sequence: CASSQVGGRANMADTQYF.

This chain connects TRBV10-1 to TRBJ2-3; 12 bases map to TRBD2. Germline CDR1 and CDR2: WNHNN and SYGVQD (reference sequence). CDR3 length: 15 amino acids. J gave up 2 bases and V 5 bases, and 2 bases lay outside the gene matches. The CDR3 DNA follows: TGCGCCAGCAGTTGGACTAGCGGGAACACAGATACGCAGTATTTT. Amino acid sequence: CASSWTSGNTDTQYF.

J is TRBJ1-6 and V is TRBV5-4; 7 nucleotides line up with TRBD1. The CDR3 spans 14 residues. V dropped 4 bases and J dropped 3; count of bases not matched to a gene: 1. In germline, CDR1 is SGHNT, CDR2 YYREEE (reference sequence). The CDR3 coding sequence is TGTGCCAGCAGCCGGACAGGCTATAATTCACCCCTCCACTTT. Translation: CASSRTGYNSPLHF.

The gene calls are TRBV27 and TRBJ2-3; no clear D gene. Germline CDR1 reads MNHEY; CDR2 reads SMNVEV (reference sequence). Deletions cut 5 bases from V and 7 bases from J, with 16 bases between. This CDR3 region has 14 residues. The CDR3 here is CASSPSLARNTQYF. CDR3 nucleotide sequence: TGTGCCAGCAGTCCAAGCCTTGCCCGAAATACGCAGTATTTT.

This chain links TRBV7-2 with TRBJ2-7; 9 bases line up with TRBD1. The CDR3 extends over 15 amino acids. V lost 0 bases to trimming and J lost 5 bases; unmatched junction nucleotides: 5. Per germline, CDR1 SGHTA and CDR2 FQGNSA. The CDR3 DNA sequence: TGTGCCAGCAGCTTAGCGGGACAGGGTCTCGACGAGCAGTACTTC. Amino acids: CASSLAGQGLDEQYF.

This clone was detected once. A much bigger clone sits one base away, suggesting this may be a read error. The same CDR3 also results from other DNA sequences found in this sample. This chain uses TRBV4-1 with TRBJ2-7; TRBD2 agrees at 9 bases. Trimming removed 0 bases from V and 3 bases from J; junction bases left unmatched: 3. This CDR3 has 15 amino acids. CDR1 is MGHRA, CDR2 YSYEKL, per germline. The CDR3 DNA is TGCGCCAGCAGCCAAGACCTACTAGCGGGCTACGAGCAGTACTTC. Translated, it gives CASSQDLLAGYEQYF.

With regard to this clone: Other DNA variants within this sample encode the same CDR3. The CDR3: CASSLQGANTEAFF. In nucleotides, the CDR3 is TGCGCCAGCAGCTTGCAGGGTGCGAACACTGAAGCTTTCTTT. The gene calls are TRBV5-1 and TRBJ1-1; tentatively, D is TRBD1 (5 bases). Trimming left V 1 base short and J 1 base short, with 8 bases between. This CDR3 has 14 amino acids. In germline, CDR1 is SGHRS, CDR2 YFSETQ.

The chain uses TRBV6-5 and TRBJ1-6; maybe TRBD1 (5 bases). Germline lookup yields CDR1 MNHEY and CDR2 SVGAGI. Trimming left V 2 bases short and J 2 bases short, with 7 bases between. The CDR3 runs 15 residues. CDR3 in DNA: TGTGCCAGCAGTTACAGGGGAACCTATAATTCACCCCTCCACTTT. Residues: CASSYRGTYNSPLHF.